This TCR beta chain originates from a study of blood T cell repertoires in COVID-19. Only in-frame clones appear in the TCRdb table, and some are missing; sequencing was by immunoSEQ multiplex PCR. The sample yields 190,000 or so clones, roughly 89% seen once. The germline V gene encodes CDR1 SNHLY and CDR2 FYNNEI. The CDR3 runs to 13 residues. V dropped 7 bases and J dropped 5 bases, with 12 bases sitting between them. Sequencing used peripheral blood. The source of this sequence is a woman aged 18-29 years who had recovered from COVID-19. The chain uses TRBV2 and TRBJ1-5; tentative D call: TRBD1 (6 bases). CDR3 in DNA: TGTGCCAGCATAAGGGGGAAGGATCAGCCCCAGCATTTT. This sequence encodes CASIRGKDQPQHF.